This T cell receptor (beta chain) was sequenced for a study of identical twins. The study's findings and limits: These conclusions were based on statistical analysis (cross-sectional, not following the same donors). Carriage of fewer insertions was seen in abundant cord blood beta clonotypes, whereas memory repertoires showed none.

TCRdb recomputed calls from the 5' RACE reads with MiXCR, one row per CDR3 protein. Of about 520,000 distinct CDR3 sequences in the sample, approximately 22% were seen once. Notes on this clonotype: The antigen is undetermined. Given a much more abundant clone one base away, this may be a read error.

Germline lookup yields CDR1 SQVTM and CDR2 ANQGSEA. The CDR3 runs to 11 residues. Trimming took 5 bases from V and 9 from J, leaving 12 bases between them. The sample was also linked to a second study, of T cells expressing NK-cell markers. Per that study: In sorted CD3+CD56+NKG2C+, CD3+CD56+NKG2C- and CD3+CD56-NKG2C+ T cells, TCR beta repertoires were obtained.

The source material was CD4+ T cells sorted from blood. The receptor was derived from a woman under 30 in good health. V gene TRBV29-1 combines with J gene TRBJ2-3; D gene unclear. The CDR3 DNA reads TGCAGCGTTACCATCTTAAGCACGCAGTATTTT. Amino acid sequence: CSVTILSTQYF.